These 32 T cell receptor beta chains were all obtained from the same sample, sequenced in a study of cytomegalovirus exposure and HLA in healthy donors. PCR employed 60 Vbeta and 13 Jbeta primers. The data were produced by immunoSEQ multiplex PCR, yet TCRdb's version contains in-frame clones alone and is incomplete. Of about 130,000 clones listed, roughly 70% are singletons. What was sequenced was PBMCs. The receptors shown here come from a human donor in good health.

The J gene is TRBJ1-5, the V gene TRBV5-4; weak D call: TRBD1 (6 bases). In germline, CDR1 is SGHNT, CDR2 YYREEE (reference sequence). Trimming pared 2 bases from V and 5 bases from J, leaving 11 bases between. The CDR3 is 14 amino acids. The CDR3 is CASSLGGDHQPQHF. The DNA of the CDR3 is TGTGCCAGCAGCTTAGGGGGGGATCATCAGCCCCAGCATTTT.

The CDR3 here is CASSLSQGAGNTEAFF. The CDR3 DNA reads TGTGCCAGCAGTTTATCCCAGGGGGCCGGGAACACTGAAGCTTTCTTT. This rearrangement joins TRBV27 to TRBJ1-1; 8 bases line up with TRBD1. After removal of 0 bases from V and 1 base from J, the junction contained 4 bases not matched to a gene. Per germline, CDR1 MNHEY and CDR2 SMNVEV (reference sequence). The CDR3 consists of 16 residues.

The chain carries TRBV19 and TRBJ2-5; a weak D match, TRBD2 (5 bases). Trimming left V 5 bases short and J 5 bases short, with 12 bases between. This CDR3 is 13 amino acids long. Germline V gene lookup returns CDR1 LNHDA and CDR2 SQIVND (reference sequence). CDR3 loop: CASSGEGRETQYF. Here the CDR3 DNA reads TGTGCCAGTAGTGGAGAGGGTCGGGAGACCCAGTACTTC.

The V call is TRBV14, the J call TRBJ2-7, with D tentatively TRBD2 (6 bases). Germline V gene lookup returns CDR1 SGHDN and CDR2 FVKESK. This CDR3 comprises 16 residues. The germline V and J ends were trimmed by 0 bases and 6 bases, with 18 bases remaining between them. CDR3 nucleotides: TGTGCCAGCAGCCAAGATAGCGGCTATGGGGGTAGCGAGCAGTACTTC. Encoded protein: CASSQDSGYGGSEQYF.

The genes are TRBV28 and TRBJ2-5, with 8 positions matching TRBD2. The CDR3 is 15 residues long. Germline-derived CDR1 and CDR2 are MDHEN and SYDVKM. V lost 6 bases to trimming and J lost 1 base; unmatched junction nucleotides: 7. The CDR3 spells CASRGSGIGQETQYF. The CDR3 DNA reads as TGTGCCAGCAGGGGTAGCGGGATTGGCCAAGAGACCCAGTACTTC.

CDR3: CASSLGGYGQPQHF. The CDR3 DNA sequence: TGCGCCAGCAGCTTGGGAGGGTACGGTCAGCCCCAGCATTTT. The chain couples TRBV5-1 to TRBJ1-5; D gene ambiguous. Germline lookup yields CDR1 SGHRS and CDR2 YFSETQ. The CDR3 is 14 amino acids. V lost 0 bases and J 6 bases, leaving 10 bases between the germline ends. The whole variable domain, filled in from reference TRBV5-1 and TRBJ1-5, reads KAGVTQTPRYLIKTRGQQVTLSCSPISGHRSVSWYQQTPGQGLQFLFEYFSETQRNKGNFPGRFSGRQFSNSRSEMNVSTLELGDSALYLCASSLGGYGQPQHFGDGTRLSIL.

The rearrangement links TRBV7-3 to TRBJ2-1, with D perhaps matching TRBD1 (5 bases). The germline V and J ends were trimmed by 5 bases and 2 bases, with 13 bases remaining between them. The CDR3 is made up of 15 amino acids. Looked up from germline, CDR1 is SGHTA and CDR2 is FQGTGA. In DNA, the CDR3 is TGTGCCAGCAGCCCCGACAGATTAGCCTACAATGAGCAGTTCTTC. The encoded protein is CASSPDRLAYNEQFF.

This clone turned up a few times. J is TRBJ1-2 and V is TRBV5-4; 8 bases are shared with TRBD1. The junction had 15 bases not matched to a gene; V was cut back by 2 bases and J by 6 bases. This CDR3 comprises 17 residues. Looked up from germline, CDR1 is SGHNT and CDR2 is YYREEE (reference sequence). The CDR3 region has the DNA TGTGCCAGCAGCTTAAAACGGACAGGGTTGAGTATGGATGGCTACACCTTC. This codes for CASSLKRTGLSMDGYTF.

This chain joins TRBV6-6 and TRBJ2-7; 8 bases line up with TRBD1. The DNA end lines up better with TRBJ2-1; the J call may be wrong. Germline V gene lookup returns CDR1 MNHNY and CDR2 SVGAGI (reference sequence). CDR3 size: 12 residues. The CDR3 region is CAGGQGPYEQFF. For the CDR3, the DNA is TGTGCCGGAGGACAGGGACCGTACGAGCAGTTCTTC.

The chain combines TRBV27 with TRBJ1-2; TRBD1 aligns across 10 bases. The germline V gene encodes CDR1 MNHEY and CDR2 SMNVEV (reference sequence). J lost 4 bases, V lost 6 bases, and 2 bases had no gene match. The CDR3 has 13 amino acids. The CDR3: CASRWTGGYGYTF. CDR3 DNA sequence: TGTGCCAGCAGATGGACAGGGGGCTATGGCTACACCTTC.

V and J are TRBV6-5 and TRBJ1-5; 10 bases fit TRBD1. Germline V gives CDR1 MNHEY, CDR2 SVGAGI. The CDR3 length is 15 residues. V lost 6 bases to trimming and J lost 6 bases; unmatched junction nucleotides: 8. The CDR3 coding sequence is TGTGCCAGCAGGCGACAGGGGGCGCGGGGTCAGCCCCAGCATTTT. It specifies CASRRQGARGQPQHF.

The chain employs TRBV4-2 and TRBJ1-2, with TRBD1 identical over 8 bases. The CDR3 contains 14 residues. Germline V gene sequence: CDR1 LGHNA, CDR2 YNFKEQ. Trimming cost V 4 bases and J 1 base; bases outside gene matches: 2. CDR3 coding DNA: TGTGCCAGCAGCCGGGACAGGCTTAACTATGGCTACACCTTC. Residues: CASSRDRLNYGYTF.

The chain couples TRBV9 to TRBJ1-5; D call uncertain. Germline V gene lookup returns CDR1 SGDLS and CDR2 YYNGEE. CDR3 length: 13 residues. V was shortened by 4 bases and J by 6 bases, with 11 bases between the two germline ends. The CDR3 region has the DNA TGTGCCAGCAGCATTAGCGAGGGTCAGCCCCAGCATTTT. Its translation: CASSISEGQPQHF.

CDR3 sequence reads: CASSYSPGQGYGYTF. The CDR3 nucleotides read TGTGCCAGCAGCTATTCACCGGGACAGGGATATGGCTACACCTTC. The rearrangement links TRBV5-4 to TRBJ1-2; TRBD1 matches at 9 bases. After removal of 3 bases from V and 5 bases from J, the junction contained 8 bases not matched to a gene. The CDR3 contains 15 residues. Germline loops: CDR1 SGHNT, CDR2 YYREEE (reference sequence). The full variable domain, its missing parts supplied by reference TRBV5-4 and TRBJ1-2, is ETGVTQSPTHLIKTRGQQVTLRCSSQSGHNTVSWYQQALGQGPQFIFQYYREEENGRGNFPPRFSGLQFPNYSSELNVNALELDDSALYLCASSYSPGQGYGYTFGSGTRLTVV.

V usage is TRBV18 and J usage is TRBJ2-3; 8 nucleotides line up with TRBD2. CDR3 size: 14 residues. Per germline, CDR1 KGHSH and CDR2 LQKENI. Trimming removed 5 bases from V and 6 bases from J; junction bases left unmatched: 7. CDR3 sequence (DNA): TGTGCCAGCTCAATCGGGACTAGGGAGGATACGCAGTATTTT. Protein product: CASSIGTREDTQYF.

V gene TRBV6-5 combines with J gene TRBJ2-7; the D gene is possibly TRBD1 (5 bases). Trimming took 0 bases from V and 4 from J, leaving 13 bases between them. The CDR3 length is 15 residues. Germline V gives CDR1 MNHEY, CDR2 SVGAGI. The CDR3 DNA sequence: TGTGCCAGCAGTTACTCCGCAGGGAAGGGATACGAGCAGTACTTC. Translating gives CASSYSAGKGYEQYF.

This chain joins TRBV7-8 and TRBJ1-5; TRBD1 agrees at 8 bases. Germline CDR1 SGHVS, CDR2 FQNEAQ. This CDR3 has 15 amino acids. After removal of 5 bases from V and 4 bases from J, the junction contained 7 bases not matched to a gene. The CDR3 region is CASSRGQDGNQPQHF. Written as DNA, the CDR3 is TGTGCCAGCAGCCGGGGACAGGATGGAAATCAGCCCCAGCATTTT.

V is TRBV18 and J is TRBJ2-3; 8 bases agree with TRBD1. The trim removed 4 bases at V and 3 bases at J, leaving 9 bases unmatched. The germline CDR1 and CDR2 sequences are KGHSH and LQKENI. The CDR3 length is 16 residues. The DNA of the CDR3 is TGTGCCAGCTCACGGTCAGGGGGCGCAAGGACAGATACGCAGTATTTT. As protein: CASSRSGGARTDTQYF.

In the case of this clone: The junction shows a germline mismatch at one end, possibly a read error. This chain uses TRBV6-1 with TRBJ2-7; a weak D match, TRBD2 (8 bases). CDR3 size: 13 residues. Germline-derived CDR1 and CDR2 are MNHNS and SASEGT. CDR3 loop: CASREGAGGSVSF. CDR3 nucleotide sequence: TGTGCCAGCAGGGAGGGGGCGGGGGGCTCCGTATCCTTC.

The rearrangement joins TRBV10-3 to TRBJ2-5; no clear D gene. The CDR3 sequence is 16 residues long. Germline V lookup: CDR1 ENHRY, CDR2 SYGVKD. Deletions cut 0 bases from V and 1 base from J, with 12 bases between. In DNA form, the CDR3 reads TGTGCCATCAGTGAGTCAAGCGCGACTTTCCAAGAGACCCAGTACTTC. This sequence encodes CAISESSATFQETQYF.

This clone was seen more than once but under ten times. The V gene is TRBV27, the J gene TRBJ1-6, with unresolved D. Germline V gene data show CDR1 as MNHEY and CDR2 as SMNVEV (reference sequence). The CDR3 extends over 13 amino acids. V lost 2 bases to trimming and J lost 4 bases, with 3 bases between them. As DNA, the CDR3 is TGTGCCAGCAGTTTAGAGTATAATTCACCCCTCCACTTT. Amino acids: CASSLEYNSPLHF.

V gene TRBV18 combines with J gene TRBJ2-7; the D gene is possibly TRBD2 (5 bases). The CDR3 contains 14 residues. V was trimmed by 0 bases and J by 2 bases, leaving 8 bases between them. Looked up from germline, CDR1 is KGHSH and CDR2 is LQKENI. In nucleotides, the CDR3 is TGTGCCAGCTCACCACCAGCGGCCCCCTACGAGCAGTACTTC. Its translation: CASSPPAAPYEQYF.

The genes are TRBV5-6 and TRBJ2-2; no clear D gene. Between the trimmed V and J ends, which lost 2 bases and 7 bases, there was a span of 9 bases. The V gene's germline CDR1 is SGHDT and CDR2 YYEEEE. The CDR3 covers 13 residues. In nucleotides, the CDR3 is TGTGCCAGCAGCTTCTGGGCCAGCGGGGAGCTGTTTTTT. This sequence encodes CASSFWASGELFF.

The rearrangement links TRBV5-4 to TRBJ2-7; the match to TRBD1 covers 9 bases. J gave up 7 bases and V 2 bases, and 4 bases lay outside the gene matches. Germline V gives CDR1 SGHNT, CDR2 YYREEE (reference sequence). The CDR3 is 13 residues long. CDR3 in DNA: TGTGCCAGCAGCTTACAGGGGGCGCGGGAGCAGTACTTC. This gives the protein CASSLQGAREQYF.

The CDR3 DNA reads as TGTGCCAGCAGTTTACCTGGACTCAGCGGCAATCAGCCCCAGCATTTT. Its protein is CASSLPGLSGNQPQHF. The V and J genes are TRBV28 and TRBJ1-5; D ambiguous. There are 16 residues in the CDR3. Germline V gene data show CDR1 as MDHEN and CDR2 as SYDVKM. Between the trimmed V and J ends, which lost 2 bases and 2 bases, there was a span of 13 bases.

The rearrangement joins TRBV4-3 to TRBJ2-7; possibly TRBD2 for D (6 bases). From germline, CDR1 is LGHNA and CDR2 YSLEER. The length of the CDR3 is 15 residues. The ends were cut back, 3 bases at V and 3 bases at J, with 15 bases in the middle. The CDR3 sequence: CASSHSSDTYYEQYF. CDR3 coding DNA: TGCGCCAGCAGCCATTCTAGCGACACTTACTACGAGCAGTACTTC.

The rearrangement links TRBV5-6 to TRBJ2-5; a weak D match, TRBD2 (5 bases). The V end lost 0 bases, the J end lost 4 bases, and 22 bases lay between the germline ends. Germline V gene lookup returns CDR1 SGHDT and CDR2 YYEEEE. The CDR3 contains 18 residues. Here the CDR3 reads CASSLGFPGGPSRETQYF. DNA of the CDR3: TGTGCCAGCAGCTTGGGTTTCCCTGGAGGCCCGTCGCGAGAGACCCAGTACTTC.

This clone was seen a single time. This chain links TRBV4-3 with TRBJ2-3; TRBD2 aligns across 8 bases. The junction had 3 bases not matched to a gene; V was cut back by 0 bases and J by 1 base. This CDR3 has 16 amino acids. Germline lookup yields CDR1 LGHNA and CDR2 YSLEER. CDR3 region: CASSQDLREGTDTQYF. The CDR3 nucleotides are TGCGCCAGCAGCCAAGATTTGCGGGAGGGCACAGATACGCAGTATTTT.

Points on this clone: Relative to the germline gene, one junction end is altered; a read error may explain this. The J gene is TRBJ2-1, the V gene TRBV10-1, with 14 bases identical to TRBD2. The CDR3 contains 17 residues. CDR1 WNHNN and CDR2 SYGVQD come from the germline V gene (reference sequence). The CDR3 reads CASNEGLAGASYNEQFF. DNA of the CDR3: TGCGCCAGCAATGAGGGACTAGCGGGAGCTTCCTACAATGAGCAGTTCTTC.

The genes are TRBV7-4 and TRBJ1-3; D may be TRBD1 (5 bases). The CDR3 loop spans 13 amino acids. CDR1 and CDR2 from the germline V gene are SGHVT and SQSDAQ. V was shortened by 5 bases and J by 3 bases, with 8 bases between the two germline ends. The CDR3 DNA follows: TGTGCCAGCAGCCACAGGTATGGAAACACCATATATTTT. Its translation is CASSHRYGNTIYF.

The chain is built from TRBV7-9 and TRBJ2-7; D call uncertain. CDR1 and CDR2 from the germline V gene are SEHNR and FQNEAQ (reference sequence). V was pared by 5 bases and J by 4 bases, with 15 bases between. The CDR3 covers 14 residues. The CDR3 protein is CASSLGTIPYEQYF. CDR3 coding DNA: TGTGCCAGCAGCCTCGGCACTATCCCTTACGAGCAGTACTTC.

DNA of the CDR3: TGCAGCGTTGAGCTCCGGGACAGGGTGTCCTACGAGCAGTACTTC. Protein sequence: CSVELRDRVSYEQYF. The chain links TRBV29-1 to TRBJ2-7; 9 positions agree with TRBD1. The CDR3 sequence is 15 residues long. CDR1 is SQVTM, CDR2 ANQGSEA, per germline. V was clipped by 3 bases and J by 1 base; unmatched bases: 7.